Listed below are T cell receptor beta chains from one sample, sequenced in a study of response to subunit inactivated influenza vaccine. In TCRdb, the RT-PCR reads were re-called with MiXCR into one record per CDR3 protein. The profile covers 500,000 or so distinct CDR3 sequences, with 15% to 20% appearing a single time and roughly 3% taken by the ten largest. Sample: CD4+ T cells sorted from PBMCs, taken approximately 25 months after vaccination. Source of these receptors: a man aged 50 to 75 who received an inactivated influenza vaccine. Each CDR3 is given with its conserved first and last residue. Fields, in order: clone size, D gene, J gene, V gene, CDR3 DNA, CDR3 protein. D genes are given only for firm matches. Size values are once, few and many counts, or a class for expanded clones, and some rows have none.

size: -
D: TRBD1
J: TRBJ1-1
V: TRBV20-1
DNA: TGCAGTTTAGACAGGGCATTAACTGAAGCTTTCTTT
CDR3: CSLDRALTEAFF

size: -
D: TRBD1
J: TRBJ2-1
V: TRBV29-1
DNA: TGCAGCGTTGAAGAAGGACAGGGTTACTACAATGAGCAGTTCTTC
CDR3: CSVEEGQGYYNEQFF

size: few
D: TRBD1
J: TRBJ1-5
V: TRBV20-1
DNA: TGCAGTGCTAGACAGACAGGGGGCCGCAATCAGCCCCAGCATTTT
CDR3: CSARQTGGRNQPQHF

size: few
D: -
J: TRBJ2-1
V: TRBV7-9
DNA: TGTGCCAGCAGCCACGGGGACTCACACAATGAGCAGTTCTTC
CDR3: CASSHGDSHNEQFF

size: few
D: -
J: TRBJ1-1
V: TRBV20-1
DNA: TGCAGTGCTAGATTGGTTGATACCGGCCCTGAAGCTTTCTTT
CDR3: CSARLVDTGPEAFF

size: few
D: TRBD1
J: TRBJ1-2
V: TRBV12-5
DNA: TGTGCTAGTGGTTTGAGACAGGGTCGCTATGGCTACACCTTC
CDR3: CASGLRQGRYGYTF

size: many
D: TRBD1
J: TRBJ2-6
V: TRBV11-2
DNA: TGTGCCAGCAGCTTAGTTGGGACAGGGACCTCTGGGGCCAACGTCCTGACTTTC
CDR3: CASSLVGTGTSGANVLTF

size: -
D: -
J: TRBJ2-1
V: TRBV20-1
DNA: TGCAGTGCTAGAGATCGGACTCCTTCTCTCTACGTGAAGGGGTACAATGAGCAGTTCTTC
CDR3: CSARDRTPSLYVKGYNEQFF

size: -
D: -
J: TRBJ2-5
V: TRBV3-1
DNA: TGTGCCAGCACCCCCCTACCGGACTTAGTCGAGGAGACCCAGTACTTC
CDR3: CASTPLPDLVEETQYF

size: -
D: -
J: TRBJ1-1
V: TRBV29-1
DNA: TGCAGCGTGGCCACCCGACAGGCGTCGAACACTGAAGCTTTCTTT
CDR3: CSVATRQASNTEAFF

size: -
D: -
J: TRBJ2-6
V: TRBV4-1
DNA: TGCGCCAGCAGCCGAAACCGGGACTCTGGGGCCAACGTCCTGACTTTC
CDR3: CASSRNRDSGANVLTF

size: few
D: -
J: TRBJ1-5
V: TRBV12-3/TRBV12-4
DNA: TGTGCCAGCAGTTCGGCCTCAGGGGTACAGCCCCAGCATTTT
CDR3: CASSSASGVQPQHF

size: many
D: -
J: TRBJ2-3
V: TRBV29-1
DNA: TGCAGCGTTGGGGAGACAGAAAGCACAGATACGCAGTATTTT
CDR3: CSVGETESTDTQYF

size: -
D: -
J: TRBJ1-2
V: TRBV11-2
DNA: TGTGCCAGCAGCCAACGGATCTATGGCTACACCTTC
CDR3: CASSQRIYGYTF

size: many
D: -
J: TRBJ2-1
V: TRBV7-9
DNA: TGTGCCAGCAGCTTAGTTAGCGGATCCTACAATGAGCAGTTCTTC
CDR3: CASSLVSGSYNEQFF

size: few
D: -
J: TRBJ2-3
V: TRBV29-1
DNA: TGCAGCGTTGAAGCGACTAACCAGCGGGCAGATACGCAGTATTTT
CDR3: CSVEATNQRADTQYF

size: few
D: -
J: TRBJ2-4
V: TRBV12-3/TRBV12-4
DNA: TGTGCCAGCAGTTTTGACCGGCGGATTCAGTACTTC
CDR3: CASSFDRRIQYF

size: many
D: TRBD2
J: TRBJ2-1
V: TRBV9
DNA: TGTGCCAGCAGCGTAGCTAGCGGGAGACAGCGTGAGCAGTTCTTC
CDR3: CASSVASGRQREQFF

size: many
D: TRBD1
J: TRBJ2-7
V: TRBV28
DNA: TGTGCCAGCAGTCGACAGGGGGCCCCCTACGAGCAGTACTTC
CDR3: CASSRQGAPYEQYF

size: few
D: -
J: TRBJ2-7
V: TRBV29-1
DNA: TGCAGCGTGTCCGGGACGTCCTCCTACGAGCAGTACTTC
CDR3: CSVSGTSSYEQYF

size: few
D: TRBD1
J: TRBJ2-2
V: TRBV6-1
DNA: TGTGCCAGCAGCCTCTCACCGGGACAGGGAACCGCCGGGGAGCTGTTTTTT
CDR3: CASSLSPGQGTAGELFF

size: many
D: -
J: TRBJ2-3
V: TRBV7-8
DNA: TGTGCCAGCAGCTCTTCCAGCCGGAACACAGATACGCAGTATTTT
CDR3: CASSSSSRNTDTQYF

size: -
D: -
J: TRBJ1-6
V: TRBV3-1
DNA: TGTGCCAGCAGCCAAGATCCCGGGGCTCCCCTCCACTTT
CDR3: CASSQDPGAPLHF

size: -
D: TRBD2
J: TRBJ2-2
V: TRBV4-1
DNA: TGCGCCAGCAGCCAAGAAGCGCTAGCGGGGCGGAACACCGGGGAGCTGTTTTTT
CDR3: CASSQEALAGRNTGELFF

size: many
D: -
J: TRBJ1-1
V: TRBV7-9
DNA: TGTGCCAGCAGCTACAGCCAGAACACTGAAGCTTTCTTT
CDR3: CASSYSQNTEAFF

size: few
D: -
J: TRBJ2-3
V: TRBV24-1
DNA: TGTGCCACCAGTGACCCCGGGTGGGGAGTAAGTAGCACAGATACGCAGTATTTT
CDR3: CATSDPGWGVSSTDTQYF

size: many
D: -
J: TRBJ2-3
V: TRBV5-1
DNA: TGCGCCAGCAGACAGACCACAGATACGCAGTATTTT
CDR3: CASRQTTDTQYF

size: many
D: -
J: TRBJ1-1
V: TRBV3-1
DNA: TGTGCCAGCAGCCCAAATACTCATGAAGCTTTCTTT
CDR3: CASSPNTHEAFF

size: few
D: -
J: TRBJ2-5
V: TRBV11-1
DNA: TGTGCCAGCAGCTCCCCCCAAGGGAGCCAGTACTTC
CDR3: CASSSPQGSQYF

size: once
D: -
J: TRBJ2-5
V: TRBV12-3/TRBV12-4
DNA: TGTGCCAGCAGCCATAGAGAGACCCAGTACTTC
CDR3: CASSHRETQYF

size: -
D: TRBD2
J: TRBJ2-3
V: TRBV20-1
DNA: TGCAGTGCCGCAGGTGTGATAGCGGGAGGGCCTCGTGGTGCAGATACGCAGTATTTT
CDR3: CSAAGVIAGGPRGADTQYF

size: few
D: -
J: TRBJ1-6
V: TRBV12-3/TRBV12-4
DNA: TGTGCCAGCCGCCCTGGGGCAGGGCGCGATTCACCCCTCCACTTT
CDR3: CASRPGAGRDSPLHF

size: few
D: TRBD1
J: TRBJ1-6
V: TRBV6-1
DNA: TGTGCCACTTCTCCCCAAGGACAGGTCCCTTCACCCCTCCACTTT
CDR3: CATSPQGQVPSPLHF

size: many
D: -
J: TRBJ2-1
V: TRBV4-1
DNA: TGCGCCAGCAGCCAAAACAGGATAAGCTCCTACAATGAGCAGTTCTTC
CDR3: CASSQNRISSYNEQFF

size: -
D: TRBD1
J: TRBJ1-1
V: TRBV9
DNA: TGTGCCAGCAGCGAATCAGGGGGTCGGGTGAACACTGAAGCTTTCTTT
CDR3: CASSESGGRVNTEAFF